This T cell receptor beta chain emerged from a study of cytomegalovirus exposure and HLA in healthy donors. Overall study: The study's early data release held around 85 million unique TCRs from HLA-typed donors.

Overall study findings and caveats: Per published reports, the classifier diagnosed cytomegalovirus status with high specificity and sensitivity. The authors later linked a missense DCLRE1C variant to TCR beta V- and J-gene trimming.

In the case of this clone: Its antigen is currently unknown.

V lost 0 bases and J lost 3, with 6 bases in between. The CDR3 extends over 15 amino acids. CDR1 is LGHNA and CDR2 is YNFKEQ in the germline V gene. 60 Vbeta and 13 Jbeta primers were used in PCR. Here immunoSEQ multiplex PCR was the method, and the copy in TCRdb shows in-frame clones only, minus some. Among roughly 120,000 clones listed, over 75% were seen once. The receptor was isolated from a man younger than 40 in good health and CMV-seronegative. This sequence joins TRBV4-2 and TRBJ1-6, with TRBD1 as a possible D gene (5 bases). Material for sequencing was PBMCs. The CDR3 region is CASSQDQGYNSPLHF. Written as DNA, the CDR3 is TGTGCCAGCAGCCAAGATCAGGGCTATAATTCACCCCTCCACTTT.